Listed here are 30 T cell receptor beta chains from one sample, sequenced in a study of OX40 agonist ivuxolimab in advanced cancers. Profiled with immunoSEQ multiplex PCR; TCRdb holds only in-frame clones, not every one. The sample holds 85,000 to 100,000 clones, approximately 89% seen once. The sample here was CD4+ or CD8+ T cells sorted from blood, taken in a trial of the OX40 agonist ivuxolimab. The receptors shown here come from an adult with an advanced solid tumor such as melanoma, head and neck, liver or kidney cancer.

The rearrangement joins TRBV5-1 to TRBJ1-6, with unresolved D. CDR3 length: 15 amino acids. Per the germline V gene, CDR1 is SGHRS and CDR2 is YFSETQ. Deletions cut 0 bases from V and 10 bases from J, with 14 bases between. The CDR3 coding sequence is TGCGCCAGCAGCTTGGAAGGGCGAGGTAGCTCACCCCTCCACTTT. Its translation: CASSLEGRGSSPLHF.

The chain links TRBV9 to TRBJ2-5; D not certain. V was shortened by 3 bases and J by 5 bases, with 14 bases between the two germline ends. This CDR3 is built from 14 residues. CDR1 and CDR2 from the germline V gene are SGDLS and YYNGEE. As DNA, the CDR3 is TGTGCCAGCAGCGGCCTCATGGGATTCGAGACCCAGTACTTC. Translated: CASSGLMGFETQYF. The variable domain in full, completed from reference TRBV9 and TRBJ2-5, reads DSGVTQTPKHLITATGQRVTLRCSPRSGDLSVYWYQQSLDQGLQFLIQYYNGEERAKGNILERFSAQQFPDLHSELNLSSLELGDSALYFCASSGLMGFETQYFGPGTRLLVL.

This clone was detected only once. The chain employs TRBV10-2 and TRBJ2-7, with unresolved D. CDR1 WSHSY and CDR2 SAAADI come from the germline V gene. This CDR3 contains 16 residues. V lost 0 bases and J 6 bases, leaving 18 bases between the germline ends. In DNA form, the CDR3 reads TGCGCCAGCAGTGAGTCAGGATGGCTCACCCGATCCGAGCAGTACTTC. Residues: CASSESGWLTRSEQYF.

J is TRBJ2-2 and V is TRBV11-1, with 7 nucleotides matching TRBD1. This CDR3 is built from 13 residues. CDR1 SGHAT and CDR2 FQDESV come from the germline V gene (reference sequence). J gave up 6 bases and V 5 bases, and 3 bases lay outside the gene matches. The CDR3 nucleotides read TGTGCCAGCAGCGTCCAGGGGGCCGGGGAGCTGTTTTTT. Protein product: CASSVQGAGELFF.

This clone was counted once. V is TRBV6-1 and J is TRBJ1-5; D is undetermined. The CDR3 is 14 amino acids. Deletions cut 4 bases from V and 0 bases from J, with 7 bases between. From germline, CDR1 is MNHNS and CDR2 SASEGT. The CDR3: CASSVDVSNQPQHF. The CDR3 nucleotides are TGTGCCAGCAGTGTTGACGTTAGCAATCAGCCCCAGCATTTT.

The chain employs TRBV27 and TRBJ2-1; TRBD2 matches at 12 bases. In germline, CDR1 is MNHEY, CDR2 SMNVEV (reference sequence). The CDR3 runs to 15 residues. V was clipped by 4 bases and J by 10 bases; unmatched bases: 8. CDR3 region: CASSWTSGNLGEQFF. CDR3 DNA: TGTGCCAGCAGTTGGACTAGCGGGAACCTAGGCGAGCAGTTCTTC.

This rearrangement joins TRBV28 to TRBJ2-7; D is unresolved. Germline V gene sequence: CDR1 MDHEN, CDR2 SYDVKM. The V end lost 4 bases, the J end lost 1 base, and 5 bases lay between the germline ends. This CDR3 spans 12 amino acids. The CDR3 DNA sequence: TGTGCCAGCAGTTCCGATTCCTACGAGCAGTACGTC. Translation gives CASSSDSYEQYV.

The chain uses TRBV28 and TRBJ2-7; D is possibly TRBD2 (5 bases). CDR3 length: 15 residues. Germline CDR1 reads MDHEN; CDR2 reads SYDVKM. Trimming removed 2 bases at V and 4 bases at J, with 15 bases between. DNA of the CDR3: TGTGCCAGCAGTTTAGGATCGCGGGTAGGATACGAGCAGTACTTC. It encodes CASSLGSRVGYEQYF.

V is TRBV30 and J is TRBJ1-2; unclear D gene. This CDR3 has 15 amino acids. Germline V gene sequence: CDR1 GTSNPN, CDR2 SVGIG (reference sequence). Trimming took off 5 bases at V and 0 bases at J, with 16 bases between the two ends. The CDR3 region is CAWWNTVISNYGYTF. CDR3 nucleotide sequence: TGTGCCTGGTGGAACACGGTTATCTCTAACTATGGCTACACCTTC.

V is TRBV7-9 and J is TRBJ2-1, with D tentatively TRBD2 (5 bases). Between the trimmed V and J ends, which lost 5 bases and 10 bases, there was a span of 9 bases. Germline V gene sequence: CDR1 SEHNR, CDR2 FQNEAQ (reference sequence). CDR3 length equals 11 residues. This CDR3 reads CASSNPGEQFF. CDR3 DNA sequence: TGTGCCAGCAGCAATCCGGGGGAGCAGTTCTTC.

The rearrangement links TRBV7-2 to TRBJ1-1, with 9 bases fitting TRBD1. After removal of 4 bases from V and 3 bases from J, the junction contained 3 bases not matched to a gene. Germline CDR1 is SGHTA and CDR2 is FQGNSA. This CDR3 comprises 14 residues. The CDR3 protein is CASSSQGAYTEAFF. CDR3 coding DNA: TGTGCCAGCAGCTCACAGGGGGCGTACACTGAAGCTTTCTTT.

The J gene is TRBJ2-7, the V gene TRBV2, with a weak D call TRBD1 (6 bases). Germline-derived CDR1 and CDR2 are SNHLY and FYNNEI. This CDR3 is 13 amino acids long. The germline V and J ends were trimmed by 7 bases and 2 bases, with 12 bases remaining between them. The CDR3 protein is CASMGTKPYEQYF. The CDR3 region has the DNA TGTGCCAGCATGGGGACAAAACCCTACGAGCAGTACTTC.

CDR3 loop: CASRPRTGTEKLFF. The CDR3 region has the DNA TGTGCCAGCAGGCCTCGGACAGGTACGGAAAAACTGTTTTTT. The rearrangement uses TRBV28 and TRBJ1-4, with 7 bases matching TRBD1. This CDR3 spans 14 amino acids. Losses at the gene ends were 6 bases for V and 8 bases for J; bases not matched to a gene: 9. Germline loops: CDR1 MDHEN, CDR2 SYDVKM. Full variable domain (missing parts from reference TRBV28 and TRBJ1-4): DVKVTQSSRYLVKRTGEKVFLECVQDMDHENMFWYRQDPGLGLRLIYFSYDVKMKEKGDIPEGYSVSREKKERFSLILESASTNQTSMYLCASRPRTGTEKLFFGSGTQLSVL.

The chain joins TRBV19 to TRBJ1-4; unclear D gene. The CDR3 spans 14 residues. Trimming removed 5 bases from V and 7 bases from J, with 14 bases in between. Per the germline V gene, CDR1 is LNHDA and CDR2 is SQIVND (reference sequence). For the CDR3, the DNA is TGTGCCAGTAGTCTGGGTCCTTGGGGTGAAAAACTGTTTTTT. Encoded protein: CASSLGPWGEKLFF.

J is TRBJ2-1 and V is TRBV6-5; 7 bases match TRBD2. V lost 6 bases, J lost 5 bases, and 10 bases stayed unmatched. In germline, CDR1 is MNHEY, CDR2 SVGAGI. The CDR3 sequence is 15 residues long. This CDR3 is CASRKTPGLNNEQFF. The CDR3 region has the DNA TGTGCCAGCAGAAAGACACCGGGACTAAACAATGAGCAGTTCTTC.

This clone was detected only a few times. The chain is built from TRBV5-1 and TRBJ2-7, with 7 bases lining up with TRBD1. The trim removed 5 bases at V and 5 bases at J, leaving 7 bases unmatched. Germline V CDR1 and CDR2: SGHRS, YFSETQ. This CDR3 has 13 amino acids. The CDR3 here is CASSPTGTHEQYF. In DNA form, the CDR3 reads TGCGCCAGCAGTCCGACAGGGACCCACGAGCAGTACTTC.

Written as DNA, the CDR3 is TGTGCCAGCAGCCAAGAAGTCGGCGAGGGGTATGGCTACACCTTC. The encoded protein is CASSQEVGEGYGYTF. The V call is TRBV14, the J call TRBJ1-2, with TRBD1 as a possible D gene (5 bases). In germline, CDR1 is SGHDN, CDR2 FVKESK. This CDR3 has 15 residues. Trimming pared 0 bases from V and 5 bases from J, leaving 13 bases between. The variable domain in full, completed from reference TRBV14 and TRBJ1-2, reads EAGVTQFPSHSVIEKGQTVTLRCDPISGHDNLYWYRRVMGKEIKFLLHFVKESKQDESGMPNNRFLAERTGGTYSTLKVQPAELEDSGVYFCASSQEVGEGYGYTFGSGTRLTVV.

The chain carries TRBV6-5 and TRBJ2-5, with 7 bases lining up with TRBD1. Germline V gene lookup returns CDR1 MNHEY and CDR2 SVGAGI. The CDR3 extends over 14 amino acids. V gave up 2 bases and J gave up 2 bases; unmatched junction bases: 2. CDR3 amino acids: CASSYRTGQETQYF. The CDR3 nucleotides read TGTGCCAGCAGTTACAGGACAGGTCAAGAGACCCAGTACTTC.

This chain links TRBV5-4 with TRBJ1-5; 7 positions agree with TRBD1. The trim removed 4 bases at V and 2 bases at J, leaving 6 bases unmatched. This CDR3 comprises 15 residues. The germline CDR1 and CDR2 sequences are SGHNT and YYREEE (reference sequence). CDR3 coding DNA: TGTGCCAGCAGCCACCAGGGGGTAGGCAATCAGCCCCAGCATTTT. Protein product: CASSHQGVGNQPQHF.

The chain couples TRBV28 to TRBJ1-5, with TRBD1 as a possible D gene (5 bases). Germline V gives CDR1 MDHEN, CDR2 SYDVKM. The CDR3 contains 16 residues. V lost 7 bases and J lost 9, with 25 bases in between. The DNA for the CDR3 is TGTGCCAGCATCCGCGCCGTGGGGGGTGGAGGTTTGCCCCAGCATTTT. Protein: CASIRAVGGGGLPQHF.

The chain recombines TRBV18 with TRBJ1-1; D might be TRBD1 (6 bases). The germline V and J ends were trimmed by 2 bases and 3 bases, with 13 bases remaining between them. Germline lookup yields CDR1 KGHSH and CDR2 LQKENI. CDR3 length equals 15 residues. CDR3 in amino acids: CASSPNRQAHTEAFF. DNA for the CDR3: TGTGCCAGCTCACCAAACCGACAGGCGCACACTGAAGCTTTCTTT.

The genes are TRBV4-3 and TRBJ2-3; D is uncertain. The V and J ends lost 3 bases and 1 base respectively, with 11 bases between them. Looked up from germline, CDR1 is LGHNA and CDR2 is YSLEER. CDR3 length: 15 residues. The chain's CDR3 is CASSHEYEGTDTQYF. Written as DNA, the CDR3 is TGCGCCAGCAGCCATGAGTACGAAGGCACAGATACGCAGTATTTT.

This chain links TRBV30 with TRBJ1-4; 7 positions match TRBD1. V trimming: 3 bases; J trimming: 8 bases; junction bases outside the gene matches: 9. CDR3 length: 14 amino acids. Germline lookup yields CDR1 GTSNPN and CDR2 SVGIG (reference sequence). The CDR3 loop reads CAWRAHRGREKLFF. Here the CDR3 DNA reads TGTGCCTGGAGGGCTCACAGGGGAAGGGAAAAACTGTTTTTT.

The chain is built from TRBV28 and TRBJ1-1, with D hard to call. The CDR3 consists of 12 residues. V lost 5 bases to trimming and J lost 3 bases, with 7 bases between them. Looked up from germline, CDR1 is MDHEN and CDR2 is SYDVKM. This chain's CDR3 is CASSQEYTEAFF. CDR3 in DNA: TGTGCCAGCAGTCAGGAGTACACTGAAGCTTTCTTT. The complete variable domain, with remaining parts taken from reference TRBV28 and TRBJ1-1, reads DVKVTQSSRYLVKRTGEKVFLECVQDMDHENMFWYRQDPGLGLRLIYFSYDVKMKEKGDIPEGYSVSREKKERFSLILESASTNQTSMYLCASSQEYTEAFFGQGTRLTVV.

The chain uses TRBV11-2 and TRBJ2-2; the match to TRBD1 covers 7 bases. This CDR3 has 15 amino acids. J was trimmed by 9 bases and V by 1 base; bases with no gene match: 8. The germline V gene encodes CDR1 SGHAT and CDR2 FQNNGV. The CDR3 spells CASSLVSGGSRELFF. The CDR3 DNA follows: TGTGCCAGCAGCTTAGTTTCAGGGGGATCCCGGGAGCTGTTTTTT.

The V and J genes are TRBV10-2 and TRBJ2-7, with TRBD2 matching over 8 bases. The V and J ends lost 5 bases and 1 base, in that order; junction bases with no gene match: 7. CDR3 size: 15 residues. Germline V CDR1 and CDR2: WSHSY, SAAADI. This CDR3 reads CASSFGASGSYEQYF. The CDR3 DNA reads TGCGCCAGCAGTTTCGGGGCTAGCGGGTCCTACGAGCAGTACTTC.

This clone was observed a handful of times. The chain combines TRBV30 with TRBJ1-1; TRBD1 might be the D (5 bases). The CDR3 totals 17 residues. The germline V gene encodes CDR1 GTSNPN and CDR2 SVGIG (reference sequence). With 4 bases removed from V and 3 bases from J, the gap between germline ends came to 24 bases. The DNA for the CDR3 is TGTGCCTGGATCAAGGGCCAAGTGGGGGGAAACTACACTGAAGCTTTCTTT. It specifies CAWIKGQVGGNYTEAFF.

The chain has TRBV5-8 and TRBJ2-1; TRBD1 matches at 7 bases. Germline V gene data show CDR1 as SGHTS and CDR2 as YDEGEE. The J segment lost 7 bases and the V segment lost 5 bases, leaving 3 bases of the junction unmatched. The CDR3 has 12 amino acids. CDR3 residues: CASSRQGNEQFF. The DNA of the CDR3 is TGTGCCAGCAGTCGACAGGGTAATGAGCAGTTCTTC.

This chain connects TRBV29-1 to TRBJ2-3, with TRBD1 identical over 8 bases. The germline gives CDR1 SQVTM, CDR2 ANQGSEA. The CDR3 covers 12 residues. V shed 4 bases, J shed 3 bases, and the junction held 0 bases outside the gene matches. This CDR3 is CSVGQGTDTQYF. The DNA of the CDR3 is TGCAGCGTTGGACAGGGGACAGATACGCAGTATTTT.

This chain joins TRBV11-3 and TRBJ2-1; no clear D. Per germline, CDR1 SGHNT and CDR2 YENEEA. CDR3 size: 13 residues. Trimming took 7 bases from V and 5 from J, leaving 12 bases between them. The CDR3 nucleotides are TGTGCCAGCACCTCCCGGAGAGACAATGAGCAGTTCTTC. It yields the protein CASTSRRDNEQFF. Supplemented by reference TRBV11-3 and TRBJ2-1, the full variable domain reads EAGVVQSPRYKIIEKKQPVAFWCNPISGHNTLYWYLQNLGQGPELLIRYENEEAVDDSQLPKDRFSAERLKGVDSTLKIQPAELGDSAVYLCASTSRRDNEQFFGPGTRLTVL.